Listed below are T cell receptor beta chains from one sample, sequenced in a study of shared clonotypes between healthy human individuals. Clones were read by immunoSEQ multiplex PCR, and TCRdb kept only the in-frame ones, dropping some. The data hold a few million clones, with 92% observed a single time. Sequencing was carried out using naive CD4+ T cells from PBMCs. These receptors all stem from a man aged 18-30 years in good health. Some clones in this sample may be carry-over from other donors' samples. The CDR3 runs from the conserved cysteine through the conserved F or W. The D gene is left open where the match is weak. A clone size is listed for some rows: how often the clone was seen (once, few, many), or a class if it is expanded.

clone_size: .
v_call: TRBV28
d_call: .
j_call: TRBJ2-7
cdr3_aa: CASSPFISEQYF
cdr3_nt: TGTGCCAGCAGTCCATTCATAAGCGAGCAGTACTTC

clone_size: .
v_call: TRBV28
d_call: .
j_call: TRBJ2-3
cdr3_aa: CAIRGAPSTDTQYF
cdr3_nt: TGTGCCATCAGAGGGGCCCCTAGCACAGATACGCAGTATTTT

clone_size: .
v_call: TRBV14
d_call: TRBD1
j_call: TRBJ1-1
cdr3_aa: CASSQAPNPGQLEAFF
cdr3_nt: TGTGCCAGCAGCCAAGCCCCGAACCCGGGACAGCTTGAAGCTTTCTTT

clone_size: .
v_call: TRBV27
d_call: TRBD1
j_call: TRBJ1-5
cdr3_aa: CASSLPGQGVHF
cdr3_nt: TGTGCCAGCAGTCTACCGGGACAGGGGGTACATTTT

clone_size: .
v_call: TRBV30
d_call: .
j_call: TRBJ1-1
cdr3_aa: CAWSRAVEAFF
cdr3_nt: TGTGCCTGGTCCCGGGCAGTAGAAGCTTTCTTT

clone_size: .
v_call: TRBV7-9
d_call: TRBD2
j_call: TRBJ2-4
cdr3_aa: CASSSGLAGDLNIQYF
cdr3_nt: TGTGCCAGCAGCTCAGGACTAGCGGGAGACTTGAACATTCAGTACTTC

clone_size: once
v_call: TRBV6-5
d_call: .
j_call: TRBJ2-7
cdr3_aa: CASSAGTRTYEQYF
cdr3_nt: TGTGCCAGCAGTGCCGGGACAAGGACCTACGAGCAGTACTTC

clone_size: .
v_call: TRBV7-9
d_call: .
j_call: TRBJ2-4
cdr3_aa: CASSLPEGPKNIQYF
cdr3_nt: TGTGCCAGCAGCTTACCTGAAGGGCCCAAAAACATTCAGTACTTC

clone_size: .
v_call: TRBV7-2
d_call: TRBD1
j_call: TRBJ2-5
cdr3_aa: CASSLTGTAEETQYF
cdr3_nt: TGTGCCAGCAGTCTCACCGGGACAGCCGAAGAGACCCAGTACTTC

clone_size: once
v_call: TRBV28
d_call: TRBD1
j_call: TRBJ2-7
cdr3_aa: CASSLSGTAAYEQYF
cdr3_nt: TGTGCCAGCAGTTTATCCGGGACAGCCGCCTACGAGCAGTACTTC

clone_size: .
v_call: TRBV9
d_call: .
j_call: TRBJ2-7
cdr3_aa: CVLQGSYEQYF
cdr3_nt: TGTGTCCTACAGGGTAGCTACGAGCAGTACTTC

clone_size: .
v_call: TRBV4-3
d_call: .
j_call: TRBJ2-7
cdr3_aa: CASSQGAGSPYEQYF
cdr3_nt: TGCGCCAGCAGCCAAGGGGCAGGGTCCCCCTACGAGCAGTACTTC

clone_size: .
v_call: TRBV4-1
d_call: TRBD1
j_call: TRBJ1-4
cdr3_aa: CASSRTGVVNEKLFF
cdr3_nt: TGCGCCAGCAGCCGAACAGGGGTAGTTAATGAAAAACTGTTTTTT

clone_size: .
v_call: TRBV5-4
d_call: .
j_call: TRBJ2-1
cdr3_aa: CASSAGTPFYNEQFF
cdr3_nt: TGTGCCAGCAGCGCAGGGACACCGTTCTACAATGAGCAGTTCTTC

clone_size: .
v_call: TRBV10-3
d_call: TRBD1
j_call: TRBJ2-5
cdr3_aa: CASDRDRGGEQYF
cdr3_nt: TGTGCCAGCGACCGGGACAGGGGTGGGGAGCAGTACTTC

clone_size: .
v_call: TRBV5-1
d_call: TRBD1
j_call: TRBJ2-2
cdr3_aa: CASSFSPFGAGQGAGELFF
cdr3_nt: TGCGCCAGCAGCTTCTCGCCCTTTGGAGCTGGACAGGGGGCAGGGGAGCTGTTTTTT

clone_size: .
v_call: TRBV5-1
d_call: .
j_call: TRBJ1-1
cdr3_aa: CASSLVGGIQANTEAFF
cdr3_nt: TGCGCCAGCAGCTTGGTGGGGGGAATACAGGCGAACACTGAAGCTTTCTTT

clone_size: once
v_call: TRBV10-3
d_call: .
j_call: TRBJ2-3
cdr3_aa: CAIRGDGYTDTQYF
cdr3_nt: TGTGCCATCAGGGGGGACGGATACACAGATACGCAGTATTTT

clone_size: once
v_call: TRBV11-3
d_call: .
j_call: TRBJ2-7
cdr3_aa: CASSPDLGGAGEQYF
cdr3_nt: TGTGCCAGCAGCCCGGACCTGGGGGGGGCCGGGGAGCAGTACTTC

clone_size: .
v_call: TRBV5-4
d_call: .
j_call: TRBJ1-1
cdr3_aa: CASSLGSGTSTEAFF
cdr3_nt: TGTGCCAGCAGCTTGGGCTCGGGGACCTCCACTGAAGCTTTCTTT

clone_size: .
v_call: TRBV4-2
d_call: TRBD2
j_call: TRBJ2-1
cdr3_aa: CASRPGTSGTDEQFF
cdr3_nt: TGTGCCAGCAGACCCGGGACTAGCGGGACGGATGAGCAGTTCTTC

clone_size: .
v_call: TRBV11-2
d_call: .
j_call: TRBJ1-4
cdr3_aa: CASSLFLGANEKLFF
cdr3_nt: TGTGCCAGCAGCTTATTTCTGGGGGCTAATGAAAAACTGTTTTTT

clone_size: .
v_call: TRBV5-1
d_call: TRBD2
j_call: TRBJ2-3
cdr3_aa: CASSLGGRAADTQYF
cdr3_nt: TGCGCCAGCAGCTTGGGCGGGAGGGCCGCAGATACGCAGTATTTT

clone_size: .
v_call: TRBV5-1
d_call: .
j_call: TRBJ1-1
cdr3_aa: CASSSQGWAEAFF
cdr3_nt: TGCGCCAGCAGCTCTCAGGGATGGGCGGAAGCTTTCTTT

clone_size: .
v_call: TRBV28
d_call: .
j_call: TRBJ2-7
cdr3_aa: CASSKVDEQYF
cdr3_nt: TGTGCCAGCAGTAAAGTCGACGAGCAGTACTTC

clone_size: .
v_call: TRBV7-3
d_call: TRBD2
j_call: TRBJ2-1
cdr3_aa: CASSSRPGLAGEGVDSDEQFF
cdr3_nt: TGTGCCAGCAGCTCCCGGCCGGGACTAGCGGGAGAAGGTGTGGATTCAGATGAGCAGTTCTTC

clone_size: .
v_call: TRBV9
d_call: .
j_call: TRBJ1-1
cdr3_aa: CASSPQRGTEAFF
cdr3_nt: TGTGCCAGCAGCCCGCAGAGGGGTACTGAAGCTTTCTTT

clone_size: .
v_call: TRBV5-1
d_call: .
j_call: TRBJ2-2
cdr3_aa: CASSLPSRSNTGELFF
cdr3_nt: TGCGCCAGCAGCTTGCCGTCACGGTCGAACACCGGGGAGCTGTTTTTT